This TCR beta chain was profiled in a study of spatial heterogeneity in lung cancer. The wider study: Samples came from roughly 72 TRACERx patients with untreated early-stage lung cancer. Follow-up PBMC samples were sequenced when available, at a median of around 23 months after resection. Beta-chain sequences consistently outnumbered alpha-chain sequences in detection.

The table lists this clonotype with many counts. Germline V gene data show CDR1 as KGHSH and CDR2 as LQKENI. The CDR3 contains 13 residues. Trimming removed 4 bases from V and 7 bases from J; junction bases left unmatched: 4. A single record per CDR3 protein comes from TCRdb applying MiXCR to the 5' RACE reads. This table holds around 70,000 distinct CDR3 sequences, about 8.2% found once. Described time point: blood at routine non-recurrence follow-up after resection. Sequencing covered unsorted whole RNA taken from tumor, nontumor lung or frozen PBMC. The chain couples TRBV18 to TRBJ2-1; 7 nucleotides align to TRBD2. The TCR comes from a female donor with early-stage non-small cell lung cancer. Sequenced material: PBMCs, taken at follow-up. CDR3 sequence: CASSRGRPNEQFF. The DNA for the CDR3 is TGTGCCAGCTCACGCGGGAGACCGAATGAGCAGTTCTTC.